The T cell receptor (beta chain) described here comes from a study of shared clonotypes between healthy human individuals. The CDR3 loop spans 13 amino acids. Germline V gives CDR1 KGHSY, CDR2 FQNENV. Trimming pared 5 bases from V and 7 bases from J, leaving 9 bases between. Using immunoSEQ multiplex PCR, the repertoire was profiled, and TCRdb retains in-frame clones only, with some absent. This table has about 2 million clones, 85% to 95% appearing once. Naive CD8 populations comprised CD45RO-negative cells positively selected for CCR7, excluding terminally differentiated effector memory CD45RA+ cells. All donors qualified as healthy HIV-negative adults and had experienced no recent acute infections or vaccinations.

The chain employs TRBV16 and TRBJ1-6; D gene ambiguous. The sequence derives from a young man in good health. Specimen: naive CD8+ T cells sorted from blood. The DNA for the CDR3 is TGTGCCAGCAGCTCCTCGTGGAATTCACCCCTCCACTTT. It yields the protein CASSSSWNSPLHF.